This record covers a single T cell receptor beta chain. The data derive from a study of blood T cell repertoires in COVID-19. The overall study: Sample material is recorded as cDNA or gDNA derived from T cells, B-cell-depleted T cells, or PBMCs.

The CDR3 totals 12 residues. The V gene's germline CDR1 is SGHAT and CDR2 FQNNGV. The germline V and J ends were trimmed by 6 bases and 1 base, with 5 bases remaining between them. The table came from immunoSEQ multiplex PCR; TCRdb's copy has only in-frame clones and leaves some out. Of about 190,000 clones in the sample, about 90% are singletons; the top ten hold about 0.58%. Sequencing input: peripheral blood. The chain has TRBV11-2 and TRBJ2-3; D gene ambiguous. The receptor was derived from a man in his forties or fifties with acute or convalescent COVID-19. CDR3 sequence (DNA): TGTGCCAGCAGGGCTGGCACAGATACGCAGTATTTT. This translates into CASRAGTDTQYF.